This T cell receptor (beta chain) was recovered during a study of blood T cell repertoires in COVID-19. Across the study: COVID-19 samples, acute and convalescent, were from the United States, Italy and Spain. T cells, B-cell-depleted T cells, or PBMCs supplied cDNA or gDNA.

Per the original data handling: Amplification with reference gene primers provided the estimates of nucleated cell counts. Profiling relied on immunoSEQ multiplex PCR, and the TCRdb table lists in-frame clones only, not all of them. V and J calls and clone size come straight from that table; D and trimming were deduced from the DNA. The table lists 150,000 or so clones, about 77% of them singletons. The CDR3 spans 14 residues. Germline values: CDR1 SGDLS, CDR2 YYNGEE. Trimming cost V 4 bases and J 5 bases; bases outside gene matches: 5. The rearrangement joins TRBV9 to TRBJ1-1; 10 nucleotides agree with TRBD1. The receptor comes from a woman aged 45 to 65 with active or convalescent COVID-19. The sample was peripheral blood. Here the CDR3 reads CASSRQGAGTEAFF. The CDR3 DNA reads as TGTGCCAGCAGCAGACAGGGGGCAGGGACTGAAGCTTTCTTT.